The 20 T cell receptor beta chains below all came from one sample that was sequenced in a study of patients and donors after allogeneic stem cell transplantation. TCRdb recomputed calls from the RT-PCR reads with MiXCR, one row per CDR3 protein. The repertoire has approximately 200,000 distinct CDR3 sequences, around two fifths of them found once; the top ten carry approximately 32%. The sample was blood, either unsorted or a sorted T cell fraction (not recorded which). Receptor source: a human donor who was either an allogeneic HSCT recipient or a stem cell or donor lymphocyte infusion donor (not recorded which). It is not recorded whose cells these are; they may come from a transplant donor.

The chain combines TRBV29-1 with TRBJ1-5; no clear D gene. Germline CDR1 reads SQVTM; CDR2 reads ANQGSEA. The CDR3 loop spans 13 amino acids. With 5 bases removed from V and 2 bases from J, the gap between germline ends came to 10 bases. As DNA, the CDR3 is TGCAGCGTTAAGGGTGTTGGCAATCAGCCCCAGCATTTT. Residues: CSVKGVGNQPQHF.

The chain carries TRBV27 and TRBJ1-5; D is uncertain. The CDR3 is made up of 15 amino acids. The V gene lost 4 bases and the J gene lost 1 base, with 11 bases spanning the gap. The germline V gene encodes CDR1 MNHEY and CDR2 SMNVEV (reference sequence). CDR3: CASSSGSWSNQPQHF. CDR3 in DNA: TGTGCCAGCAGTTCCGGGAGCTGGAGCAATCAGCCCCAGCATTTT.

There are a few counts of this clonotype. This chain connects TRBV5-1 to TRBJ2-7; D is unresolved. Germline lookup yields CDR1 SGHRS and CDR2 YFSETQ. CDR3 size: 13 residues. The V and J ends lost 0 bases and 0 bases respectively, with 4 bases between them. The CDR3 is CASSLDISYEQYF. DNA for the CDR3: TGCGCCAGCAGCTTGGACATCTCCTACGAGCAGTACTTC.

This clonotype has a handful of counts. CDR3 loop: CSVSPTSGAAYNEQFF. In DNA, the CDR3 is TGCAGCGTTTCTCCGACTAGCGGGGCGGCCTACAATGAGCAGTTCTTC. The V and J genes are TRBV29-1 and TRBJ2-1; TRBD2 agrees at 11 bases. J gave up 2 bases and V 5 bases, and 8 bases lay outside the gene matches. The CDR3 totals 16 residues. The germline CDR1 and CDR2 sequences are SQVTM and ANQGSEA.

The table lists this clonotype with a few counts. An end of the junction does not agree with germline; a read error may underlie this. The chain is built from TRBV11-2 and TRBJ1-1; D call uncertain. Germline CDR1 reads SGHAT; CDR2 reads FQNNGV. The CDR3 has 12 amino acids. The CDR3 bases are TGTGCCAGCAGCGTAGACACCACTGAAGCTTTCTTT. This gives the protein CASSVDTTEAFF.

This clonotype was detected only a few times. This sequence joins TRBV29-1 and TRBJ2-1, with 8 bases identical to TRBD2. The CDR3 contains 16 residues. V lost 3 bases to trimming and J lost 0 bases; unmatched junction nucleotides: 7. CDR1 SQVTM and CDR2 ANQGSEA come from the germline V gene. The CDR3 DNA reads TGCAGCGTTGAGGGGAGCGGGAGCAGCTCCTACAATGAGCAGTTCTTC. This codes for CSVEGSGSSSYNEQFF.

V gene TRBV7-2 combines with J gene TRBJ2-5, with D tentatively TRBD1 or TRBD2 (5 bases each). The CDR3 extends over 15 amino acids. V lost 3 bases, J lost 1 base, and 12 bases lay in between. Per germline, CDR1 SGHTA and CDR2 FQGNSA. As DNA, the CDR3 is TGTGCCAGCAGCTTCGGGACCGTAGTCCAAGAGACCCAGTACTTC. This gives the protein CASSFGTVVQETQYF.

This clonotype has a handful of counts. The J gene is TRBJ2-1, the V gene TRBV24-1; 9 positions agree with TRBD2. The germline CDR1 and CDR2 sequences are KGHDR and SFDVKD. The CDR3 totals 14 residues. Trimming cost V 3 bases and J 7 bases; bases outside gene matches: 3. CDR3 residues: CATSDPGLANEQFF. CDR3 bases: TGTGCCACCAGTGATCCGGGACTAGCTAATGAGCAGTTCTTC.

The rearrangement uses TRBV15 and TRBJ2-7, with a possible D match to TRBD2 (5 bases). The CDR3 contains 14 residues. CDR1 is LNHNV and CDR2 is YYDKDF in the germline V gene (reference sequence). V lost 4 bases and J lost 0, with 10 bases in between. This CDR3 is CATSIRRVSYEQYF. CDR3 DNA: TGTGCCACCAGCATCCGGCGGGTCTCCTACGAGCAGTACTTC.

This clonotype showed up just a few times. J is TRBJ1-6 and V is TRBV7-2; possible D gene TRBD1, 6 bases. Between the trimmed V and J ends, which lost 3 bases and 13 bases, there was a span of 16 bases. In germline, CDR1 is SGHTA, CDR2 FQGNSA. This CDR3 region has 14 residues. Written as DNA, the CDR3 is TGTGCCAGCAGCTTGACAGGAATCCGAGACCCCCTCCACTTT. This gives the protein CASSLTGIRDPLHF.

The genes are TRBV7-9 and TRBJ2-3; D might be TRBD2 (5 bases). The germline V gene has CDR1 SEHNR and CDR2 FQNEAQ (reference sequence). The CDR3 is made up of 16 amino acids. The germline V and J ends were trimmed by 2 bases and 2 bases, with 14 bases remaining between them. The CDR3 reads CASSLSIVATTDTQYF. CDR3 DNA: TGTGCCAGCAGCTTATCAATTGTAGCGACCACAGATACGCAGTATTTT.

The chain links TRBV6-5 to TRBJ2-2; 10 nucleotides line up with TRBD1. Unmatched junction bases numbered 3, after V lost 2 bases and J lost 3 bases. This CDR3 spans 16 amino acids. CDR1 and CDR2 (germline): MNHEY, SVGAGI. The CDR3 here is CASSYRQGADTGELFF. The CDR3, as DNA: TGTGCCAGCAGTTACCGACAGGGGGCGGACACCGGGGAGCTGTTTTTT.

This chain's CDR3 is CASSLVGTSGRPYTGELFF. The CDR3 DNA reads TGTGCCAGCAGCTTAGTTGGGACTAGCGGGAGGCCTTACACCGGGGAGCTGTTTTTT. The chain recombines TRBV7-6 with TRBJ2-2; 15 bases align to TRBD2. CDR1 SGHVS and CDR2 FNYEAQ come from the germline V gene. The trim removed 1 base at V and 3 bases at J, leaving 6 bases unmatched. CDR3 size: 19 residues.

This chain uses TRBV20-1 with TRBJ1-2; TRBD1 matches 8 bases. V lost 1 base and J lost 7; bases outside the gene matches: 11. The CDR3 is made up of 15 amino acids. Per germline, CDR1 DFQATT and CDR2 SNEGSKA (reference sequence). This CDR3 reads CSARAFVQGDGGYTF. The CDR3 DNA reads as TGCAGTGCTAGAGCGTTTGTACAGGGGGATGGTGGCTACACCTTC.

The V gene is TRBV6-5, the J gene TRBJ2-1; no clear D. Trimming removed 2 bases at V and 5 bases at J, with 10 bases between. In germline, CDR1 is MNHEY, CDR2 SVGAGI. The CDR3 covers 14 residues. Here the CDR3 reads CASSYLTKDNEQFF. Here the CDR3 DNA reads TGTGCCAGCAGTTACCTCACCAAAGACAATGAGCAGTTCTTC.

The chain employs TRBV5-5 and TRBJ1-5; unclear D gene. Trimming shortened V by 0 bases and J by 0 bases, and 10 bases separated the two germline ends. This CDR3 has 16 residues. CDR1 SGHKS and CDR2 YYEKEE come from the germline V gene (reference sequence). DNA of the CDR3: TGTGCCAGCAGCTTGGGAGTTCACGATAGCAATCAGCCCCAGCATTTT. It translates to CASSLGVHDSNQPQHF.

The chain recombines TRBV7-6 with TRBJ1-5; perhaps TRBD1 as D (5 bases). The V end was cut by 1 base, the J end by 6 bases, with 13 bases between. The CDR3 runs 15 residues. Germline lookup yields CDR1 SGHVS and CDR2 FNYEAQ. CDR3 region: CASSLGGGDGQPQHF. In DNA form, the CDR3 reads TGTGCCAGCAGCTTAGGCGGAGGGGACGGTCAGCCCCAGCATTTT.

The rearrangement links TRBV6-2 or TRBV6-3 to TRBJ2-1; TRBD2 might be the D (6 bases). Germline CDR1 MNHEY, CDR2 SVGEGT. The CDR3 loop spans 15 amino acids. The V end lost 6 bases, the J end lost 9 bases, and 21 bases lay between the germline ends. This CDR3 is CASRTQIRLEVEQFF. The CDR3 DNA is TGTGCCAGCAGAACACAGATTAGACTAGAGGTTGAGCAGTTCTTC.

The chain links TRBV5-8 to TRBJ1-3; the D gene is possibly TRBD1 (6 bases). This CDR3 spans 12 amino acids. CDR1 and CDR2 (germline): SGHTS, YDEGEE. With 3 bases removed from V and 7 bases from J, the gap between germline ends came to 8 bases. CDR3 DNA sequence: TGTGCCAGCAGCTCACAGGGTAACACCATATATTTT. Translating it yields CASSSQGNTIYF.

This clonotype showed up just a few times. The chain recombines TRBV7-9 with TRBJ1-6; TRBD1 matches at 8 bases. V was clipped by 2 bases and J by 3 bases; unmatched bases: 0. The CDR3 runs 15 residues. Germline V gene sequence: CDR1 SEHNR, CDR2 FQNEAQ (reference sequence). The CDR3 DNA is TGTGCCAGCAGCTTAACAGGGGGCTATAATTCACCCCTCCACTTT. Protein: CASSLTGGYNSPLHF.